This TCR beta chain was sequenced during a study of T cell responses to AZD1222 COVID-19 vaccine. For this clone: Its target is unknown.

Sequenced by immunoSEQ multiplex PCR; TCRdb stores in-frame clones only, minus some. The table lists 25,000 to 30,000 clones, about 92% of them singletons. The germline CDR1 and CDR2 sequences are GTSNPN and SVGIG (reference sequence). V lost 4 bases to trimming and J lost 1 base; unmatched junction nucleotides: 5. The CDR3 totals 14 residues. Study-wide points: The donors showed a predominance of white British ancestry and of females, with possible underestimation of clonal diversity. There were vaccine-associated CD4 TCRs across spike, dominant at 160-218 and 743-854. Scientists sampled the repertoires only once the peak T cell response had passed. Nearly half of spike-specific TCRs reportedly target variant regions that are unmutated in the B.1.351 and B.1.1.7 variants.

The TCR was taken from an adult who received the AZD1222 COVID-19 vaccine. This sequence joins TRBV30 and TRBJ1-2, with 8 bases aligning to TRBD1. The specimen was peripheral blood, collected 28 days after the second AZD1222 dose. In DNA form, the CDR3 reads TGTGCCTGGAACCCGACAGGGGTTAACTATGGCTACACCTTC. It translates to CAWNPTGVNYGYTF.